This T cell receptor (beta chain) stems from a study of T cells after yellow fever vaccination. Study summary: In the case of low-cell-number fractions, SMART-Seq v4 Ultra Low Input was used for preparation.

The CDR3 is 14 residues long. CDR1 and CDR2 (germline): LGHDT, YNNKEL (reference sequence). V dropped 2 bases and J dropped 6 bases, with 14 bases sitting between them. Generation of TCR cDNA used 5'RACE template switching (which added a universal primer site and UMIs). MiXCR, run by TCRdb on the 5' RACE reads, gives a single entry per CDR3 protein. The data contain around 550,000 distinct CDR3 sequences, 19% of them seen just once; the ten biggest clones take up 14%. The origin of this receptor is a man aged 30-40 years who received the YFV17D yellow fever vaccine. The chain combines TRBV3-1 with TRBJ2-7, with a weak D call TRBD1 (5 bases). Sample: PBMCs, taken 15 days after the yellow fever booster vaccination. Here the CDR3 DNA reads TGTGCCAGCAGCCAACAGGGTACCCTTGGCGAGCAGTACTTC. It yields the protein CASSQQGTLGEQYF.